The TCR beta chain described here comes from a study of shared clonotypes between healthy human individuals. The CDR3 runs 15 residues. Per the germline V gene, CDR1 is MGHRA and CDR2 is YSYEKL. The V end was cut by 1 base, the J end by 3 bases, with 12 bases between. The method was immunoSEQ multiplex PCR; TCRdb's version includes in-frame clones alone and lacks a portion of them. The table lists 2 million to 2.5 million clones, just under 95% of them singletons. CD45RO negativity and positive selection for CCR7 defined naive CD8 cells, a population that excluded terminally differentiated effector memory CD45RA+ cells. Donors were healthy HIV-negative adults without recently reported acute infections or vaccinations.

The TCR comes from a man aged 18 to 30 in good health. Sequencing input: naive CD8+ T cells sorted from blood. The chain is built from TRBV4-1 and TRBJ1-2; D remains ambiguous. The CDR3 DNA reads TGCGCCAGCAGCCAAGGACCCGGGGAGGACTATGGCTACACCTTC. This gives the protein CASSQGPGEDYGYTF.